One sample yielded the 8 T cell receptor beta chains listed below, sequenced in a study of blood T cell repertoires in COVID-19. Clones were read by immunoSEQ multiplex PCR, and TCRdb kept only the in-frame ones, dropping some. The table shows 150,000 or so clones, with around four fifths occurring only once. The specimen sequenced was peripheral blood. The receptors shown here come from a woman aged 40 to 49 with active or convalescent COVID-19.

The gene calls are TRBV6-5 and TRBJ1-1; 7 positions agree with TRBD1. Germline CDR1 reads MNHEY; CDR2 reads SVGAGI. The trim removed 7 bases at V and 11 bases at J, leaving 13 bases unmatched. This CDR3 comprises 13 residues. The chain's CDR3 is CASTTTDRAYAFF. The CDR3 coding sequence is TGTGCCAGCACCACGACAGACAGGGCCTACGCTTTCTTT.

The chain couples TRBV13 to TRBJ2-6; tentatively, D is TRBD1 (5 bases). Trimming took 4 bases from V and 1 from J, leaving 11 bases between them. Germline CDR1 is PRHDT and CDR2 is FYEKMQ (reference sequence). The CDR3 contains 16 residues. CDR3 DNA sequence: TGTGCCAGCAGCTCAGCTGGGGCTTCTGGGGCCAACGTCCTGACTTTC. Translation gives CASSSAGASGANVLTF.

This chain uses TRBV11-2 with TRBJ2-7; D gene ambiguous. This CDR3 has 16 residues. The germline V gene has CDR1 SGHAT and CDR2 FQNNGV. Deletions cut 0 bases from V and 4 bases from J, with 16 bases between. CDR3 region: CASSLDLPDFRYEQYF. CDR3 nucleotides: TGTGCCAGCAGCTTAGATCTCCCGGATTTCAGGTACGAGCAGTACTTC.

The rearrangement links TRBV18 to TRBJ1-1; 7 bases are shared with TRBD1. J lost 6 bases, V lost 5 bases, and 3 bases had no gene match. Germline CDR1 reads KGHSH; CDR2 reads LQKENI. The CDR3 loop spans 12 amino acids. The CDR3 coding sequence is TGTGCCAGCTCAACACAGGGGCCTGAAGCTTTCTTT. It specifies CASSTQGPEAFF.

The chain recombines TRBV15 with TRBJ2-7, with 11 bases fitting TRBD2. CDR1 LNHNV and CDR2 YYDKDF come from the germline V gene (reference sequence). V gave up 6 bases and J gave up 2 bases; unmatched junction bases: 6. There are 15 residues in the CDR3. The CDR3 protein is CATSRLAGLPYEQYF. CDR3 nucleotide sequence: TGTGCCACCAGTAGACTAGCGGGATTACCCTACGAGCAGTACTTC.

The chain couples TRBV5-1 to TRBJ2-7; maybe TRBD2 (5 bases). Germline V gene sequence: CDR1 SGHRS, CDR2 YFSETQ. This CDR3 has 13 amino acids. V dropped 4 bases and J dropped 0 bases, with 8 bases sitting between them. The CDR3 DNA follows: TGCGCCAGCAGCCCGGGGAGCTCCTACGAGCAGTACTTC. Encoded protein: CASSPGSSYEQYF.

This clone was detected ten times or more. The rearrangement joins TRBV4-3 to TRBJ2-7, with 8 bases fitting TRBD1. This CDR3 has 15 residues. Germline-derived CDR1 and CDR2 are LGHNA and YSLEER. Trimming took 1 base from V and 3 from J; bases not matched to a gene: 5. The CDR3 bases are TGCGCCAGCAGCCAAGGTTCCGGACAGGGCTACGAGCAGTACTTC. Protein: CASSQGSGQGYEQYF.

V gene TRBV18 combines with J gene TRBJ2-5, with D maybe TRBD1 (6 bases). The CDR3 length is 16 residues. The V end lost 5 bases, the J end lost 3 bases, and 19 bases lay between the germline ends. Germline CDR1 KGHSH, CDR2 LQKENI. CDR3 loop: CASSSWTAMPKETQYF. The DNA for the CDR3 is TGTGCCAGCTCATCGTGGACAGCGATGCCTAAAGAGACCCAGTACTTC.